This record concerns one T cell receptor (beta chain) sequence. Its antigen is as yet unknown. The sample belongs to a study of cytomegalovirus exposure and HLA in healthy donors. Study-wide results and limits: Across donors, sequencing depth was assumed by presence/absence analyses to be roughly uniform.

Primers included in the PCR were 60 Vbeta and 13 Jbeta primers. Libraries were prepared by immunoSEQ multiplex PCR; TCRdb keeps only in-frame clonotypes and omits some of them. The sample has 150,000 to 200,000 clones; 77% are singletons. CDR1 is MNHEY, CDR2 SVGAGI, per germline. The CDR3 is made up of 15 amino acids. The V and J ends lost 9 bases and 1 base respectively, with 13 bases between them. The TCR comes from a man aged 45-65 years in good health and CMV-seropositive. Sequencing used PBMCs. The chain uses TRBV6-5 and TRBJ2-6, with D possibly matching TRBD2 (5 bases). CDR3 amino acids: CASPKEGSGANVLTF. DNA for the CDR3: TGTGCCAGTCCTAAAGAGGGATCTGGGGCCAACGTCCTGACTTTC.